The clone carrying this T cell receptor beta chain was found a few times. Its antigen is as yet unknown. The CDR3 has 15 residues. V was trimmed by 6 bases and J by 2 bases, leaving 17 bases between them. The record originates from a study of T cells after yellow fever vaccination. Findings and caveats of the study: Reappearance after the booster was observed for most primary-vaccination clones (about 96% CD4, roughly 88% CD8). Faster peaking, at day 5 versus 15, marked a secondary response that was weaker. Although most clonotypes did not, a small share appeared in both CD4 and CD8 compartments.

UMIs were added to TCR cDNA along with a universal primer site when it was made by 5'RACE template switching. Via MiXCR, TCRdb re-called the 5' RACE reads, giving one row per CDR3 protein. The repertoire holds some 500,000 distinct CDR3 sequences, approximately 13% seen once, with roughly an eighth in the top ten. This sample comprised PBMCs, obtained on the day of the yellow fever booster vaccination. This receptor was taken from a man aged 25 to 45 who received the YFV17D yellow fever vaccine. The chain links TRBV12-3 or TRBV12-4 to TRBJ2-7; D may be TRBD1 (6 bases). CDR3 sequence reads: CASSQRGTFAYEQYF. The CDR3 bases are TGTGCCAGCAGCCAAAGGGGGACATTCGCCTACGAGCAGTACTTC.